The rows below give T cell receptor beta chains drawn from one sample of a study of shared clonotypes between healthy human individuals. The table came from immunoSEQ multiplex PCR; TCRdb's copy has only in-frame clones and leaves some out. The data show 1,400,000 or so clones, 97% to 99% seen once. The material sequenced was naive CD4+ T cells sorted from blood. The receptors derive from a man younger than 40 in good health. Both conserved end residues are part of each CDR3. Fields, in order: clone size, V gene, D gene, J gene, CDR3 protein, CDR3 DNA. The D gene is left open where the match is weak. Not all rows give a size; the values are once, few, many and, for expanded clones, a class.

abundance: once
v_gene: TRBV28
d_gene: -
j_gene: TRBJ1-2
CDR3aa: CASSLSGRTYGYTF
CDR3nt: TGTGCCAGCAGTTTATCGGGCCGAACCTATGGCTACACCTTC

abundance: -
v_gene: TRBV28
d_gene: TRBD1
j_gene: TRBJ1-4
CDR3aa: CASSSRTGGNEKLFF
CDR3nt: TGTGCCAGCAGTTCGCGGACAGGGGGGAATGAAAAACTGTTTTTT

abundance: -
v_gene: TRBV5-1
d_gene: -
j_gene: TRBJ2-3
CDR3aa: CASSLRKLTDTQYF
CDR3nt: TGCGCCAGTAGTTTAAGGAAACTCACAGATACGCAGTATTTT

abundance: -
v_gene: TRBV28
d_gene: -
j_gene: TRBJ1-2
CDR3aa: CASSFQRGYGYTF
CDR3nt: TGTGCCAGCAGTTTCCAACGCGGATATGGCTACACCTTC

abundance: -
v_gene: TRBV5-4
d_gene: -
j_gene: TRBJ2-1
CDR3aa: CASSRSVGDNEQFF
CDR3nt: TGTGCCAGCAGCCGAAGCGTCGGGGACAATGAGCAGTTCTTC

abundance: -
v_gene: TRBV5-1
d_gene: TRBD1
j_gene: TRBJ1-3
CDR3aa: CASIHHQHRGARYF
CDR3nt: TGCGCCAGCATCCACCACCAGCACAGGGGGGCCCGATATTTT

abundance: -
v_gene: TRBV7-9
d_gene: -
j_gene: TRBJ1-2
CDR3aa: CASSLNGYTF
CDR3nt: TGTGCCAGCAGCTTAAATGGCTACACCTTC

abundance: -
v_gene: TRBV25-1
d_gene: -
j_gene: TRBJ2-2
CDR3aa: CASSDPRTNTGELFF
CDR3nt: TGTGCCAGCAGTGACCCTAGGACGAACACCGGGGAGCTGTTTTTT

abundance: once
v_gene: TRBV19
d_gene: -
j_gene: TRBJ2-7
CDR3aa: CASSIDPRAPSYEQYF
CDR3nt: TGTGCCAGTAGTATAGACCCTCGGGCTCCCTCCTACGAGCAGTACTTC

abundance: -
v_gene: TRBV11-2
d_gene: -
j_gene: TRBJ2-7
CDR3aa: CASSLSAETYEQYF
CDR3nt: TGTGCCAGCAGCCTCTCGGCAGAGACCTACGAGCAGTACTTC

abundance: -
v_gene: TRBV19
d_gene: -
j_gene: TRBJ2-7
CDR3aa: CASSPRDWQGRQYF
CDR3nt: TGTGCCAGTAGTCCCCGCGATTGGCAGGGACGGCAGTACTTC

abundance: -
v_gene: TRBV21-1
d_gene: -
j_gene: TRBJ2-4
CDR3aa: CASSKARDREGAKNIQYF
CDR3nt: TGTGCCAGCAGCAAAGCCCGGGACAGGGAGGGGGCCAAAAACATTCAGTACTTC

abundance: -
v_gene: TRBV7-7
d_gene: TRBD2
j_gene: TRBJ2-7
CDR3aa: CASSRGVLYEQYF
CDR3nt: TGTGCCAGCAGCCGGGGGGTTCTCTACGAGCAGTACTTC

abundance: -
v_gene: TRBV6-6
d_gene: -
j_gene: TRBJ2-7
CDR3aa: CASSYSVGNAQYF
CDR3nt: TGTGCCAGCAGTTACTCTGTAGGGAATGCGCAGTACTTC

abundance: -
v_gene: TRBV5-4
d_gene: -
j_gene: TRBJ2-2
CDR3aa: CASSQTLTGELFF
CDR3nt: TGTGCCAGCAGCCAGACTCTCACCGGGGAGCTGTTTTTT

abundance: once
v_gene: TRBV5-5
d_gene: -
j_gene: TRBJ2-2
CDR3aa: CASSLASPNTGELFF
CDR3nt: TGTGCCAGCAGCTTGGCTAGCCCGAACACCGGGGAGCTGTTTTTT

abundance: -
v_gene: TRBV5-1
d_gene: -
j_gene: TRBJ2-1
CDR3aa: CASTPRGQGDEQFF
CDR3nt: TGCGCCAGCACCCCCCGGGGGCAGGGCGATGAGCAGTTCTTC

abundance: -
v_gene: TRBV7-3
d_gene: TRBD2
j_gene: TRBJ2-3
CDR3aa: CASSLQAGGPDTQYF
CDR3nt: TGTGCCAGCAGCTTACAAGCGGGAGGCCCCGATACGCAGTATTTT

abundance: -
v_gene: TRBV5-1
d_gene: TRBD2
j_gene: TRBJ2-3
CDR3aa: CASSLVLAGTDTQYF
CDR3nt: TGCGCCAGCAGCTTGGTGCTAGCGGGCACAGATACGCAGTATTTT

abundance: -
v_gene: TRBV18
d_gene: -
j_gene: TRBJ1-3
CDR3aa: CASSPRGIMSGNTIYF
CDR3nt: TGTGCCAGCTCACCACGGGGTATCATGTCTGGAAACACCATATATTTT

abundance: -
v_gene: TRBV7-2
d_gene: TRBD1
j_gene: TRBJ2-7
CDR3aa: CASSQDRATYEQYF
CDR3nt: TGTGCCAGCAGCCAGGACAGGGCGACCTACGAGCAGTACTTC

abundance: once
v_gene: TRBV7-9
d_gene: TRBD2
j_gene: TRBJ2-7
CDR3aa: CASSLRIGEGEQYF
CDR3nt: TGTGCCAGCAGCTTACGTATAGGGGAGGGCGAGCAGTACTTC

abundance: -
v_gene: TRBV7-2
d_gene: -
j_gene: TRBJ2-7
CDR3aa: CASSSQRGTTYEQYF
CDR3nt: TGTGCCAGCAGCTCGCAAAGGGGCACTACCTACGAGCAGTACTTC

abundance: -
v_gene: TRBV23-1
d_gene: -
j_gene: TRBJ2-7
CDR3aa: CASSQCVAGPAYEQYF
CDR3nt: TGCGCCAGCAGTCAATGTGTCGCCGGCCCTGCCTACGAGCAGTACTTC

abundance: -
v_gene: TRBV14
d_gene: -
j_gene: TRBJ2-2
CDR3aa: CASSPSRYSPNTGELFF
CDR3nt: TGTGCCAGCAGCCCATCCCGGTACAGTCCGAACACCGGGGAGCTGTTTTTT

abundance: -
v_gene: TRBV11-2
d_gene: -
j_gene: TRBJ2-1
CDR3aa: CASSLGMAGSYNEQFF
CDR3nt: TGTGCCAGCAGCTTAGGTATGGCGGGCTCCTACAATGAGCAGTTCTTC

abundance: -
v_gene: TRBV5-1
d_gene: -
j_gene: TRBJ1-4
CDR3aa: CASSLGQGNNEKLFF
CDR3nt: TGCGCCAGCAGCTTGGGACAAGGAAATAATGAAAAACTGTTTTTT

abundance: -
v_gene: TRBV7-3
d_gene: TRBD1
j_gene: TRBJ2-5
CDR3aa: CASSMGQGETQYF
CDR3nt: TGTGCCAGCAGCATGGGACAGGGGGAGACCCAGTACTTC

abundance: -
v_gene: TRBV7-3
d_gene: -
j_gene: TRBJ2-3
CDR3aa: CASSWRVGASTDTQYF
CDR3nt: TGTGCCAGCAGCTGGCGGGTGGGGGCCAGCACAGATACGCAGTATTTT

abundance: once
v_gene: TRBV27
d_gene: -
j_gene: TRBJ1-6
CDR3aa: CASSQVGSHSPLHF
CDR3nt: TGTGCCAGCAGCCAGGTTGGGAGCCATTCACCCCTCCACTTT

abundance: once
v_gene: TRBV11-2
d_gene: -
j_gene: TRBJ2-1
CDR3aa: CASSLTNAYNEQFF
CDR3nt: TGTGCCAGCAGCTTGACGAACGCCTACAATGAGCAGTTCTTC

abundance: once
v_gene: TRBV27
d_gene: -
j_gene: TRBJ1-4
CDR3aa: CASSLAGSANEKLFF
CDR3nt: TGTGCCAGCAGTTTAGCGGGTTCGGCTAATGAAAAACTGTTTTTT

abundance: -
v_gene: TRBV6-6
d_gene: TRBD1
j_gene: TRBJ1-5
CDR3aa: CASSPLTGAGNQPQHF
CDR3nt: TGTGCCAGCAGTCCGCTGACAGGGGCCGGCAATCAGCCCCAGCATTTT

abundance: -
v_gene: TRBV5-1
d_gene: TRBD1
j_gene: TRBJ2-7
CDR3aa: CASSLAGTGRYEQYF
CDR3nt: TGCGCCAGCAGCTTGGCCGGGACAGGACGTTACGAGCAGTACTTC

abundance: -
v_gene: TRBV28
d_gene: -
j_gene: TRBJ2-7
CDR3aa: CASSFTSYEQYF
CDR3nt: TGTGCCAGCAGCTTCACCAGCTACGAGCAGTACTTC

abundance: -
v_gene: TRBV4-1
d_gene: -
j_gene: TRBJ1-5
CDR3aa: CASSQDLGTVDSSNQPQHF
CDR3nt: TGCGCCAGCAGCCAAGATTTAGGGACGGTAGACTCTAGCAATCAGCCCCAGCATTTT

abundance: -
v_gene: TRBV27
d_gene: TRBD1
j_gene: TRBJ2-7
CDR3aa: CASRGQGARNEQYF
CDR3nt: TGTGCCAGCAGAGGACAGGGGGCAAGGAACGAGCAGTACTTC

abundance: -
v_gene: TRBV5-1
d_gene: TRBD2
j_gene: TRBJ2-7
CDR3aa: CASSSGLAAYEQYF
CDR3nt: TGCGCCAGCAGCTCCGGACTAGCGGCCTACGAGCAGTACTTC

abundance: -
v_gene: TRBV18
d_gene: -
j_gene: TRBJ1-2
CDR3aa: CASSSILQIPANYGYTF
CDR3nt: TGTGCCAGCTCATCAATCTTACAGATCCCAGCTAACTATGGCTACACCTTC

abundance: -
v_gene: TRBV10-3
d_gene: TRBD1
j_gene: TRBJ2-2
CDR3aa: CAIKGGTGDTGELFF
CDR3nt: TGTGCCATCAAAGGGGGGACAGGGGACACCGGGGAGCTGTTTTTT

abundance: once
v_gene: TRBV6-5
d_gene: -
j_gene: TRBJ2-7
CDR3aa: CASSSENSYEQYF
CDR3nt: TGTGCCAGCAGTTCGGAAAACAGCTACGAGCAGTACTTC

abundance: -
v_gene: TRBV19
d_gene: -
j_gene: TRBJ1-5
CDR3aa: CASSISRGWGNQPQHF
CDR3nt: TGTGCCAGTAGTATCTCCCGGGGGTGGGGCAATCAGCCCCAGCATTTT

abundance: -
v_gene: TRBV28
d_gene: -
j_gene: TRBJ1-1
CDR3aa: CASSSSPSTGNTEAFF
CDR3nt: TGTGCCAGCAGTTCCTCTCCTTCGACGGGAAACACTGAAGCTTTCTTT

abundance: -
v_gene: TRBV27
d_gene: -
j_gene: TRBJ2-1
CDR3aa: CASSWGVQSYNEQFF
CDR3nt: TGTGCCAGCAGTTGGGGCGTCCAATCCTACAATGAGCAGTTCTTC

abundance: -
v_gene: TRBV7-2
d_gene: TRBD1
j_gene: TRBJ2-2
CDR3aa: CASSPGQVGTGELFF
CDR3nt: TGTGCCAGCAGCCCCGGACAGGTGGGCACCGGGGAGCTGTTTTTT

abundance: -
v_gene: TRBV7-2
d_gene: TRBD1
j_gene: TRBJ2-2
CDR3aa: CASSETGFVTGELFF
CDR3nt: TGTGCCAGCAGCGAGACAGGGTTCGTCACCGGGGAGCTGTTTTTT

abundance: -
v_gene: TRBV4-1
d_gene: -
j_gene: TRBJ2-1
CDR3aa: CASSQGSEQFF
CDR3nt: TGCGCCAGCAGCCAGGGGTCGGAGCAGTTCTTC

abundance: -
v_gene: TRBV30
d_gene: -
j_gene: TRBJ2-7
CDR3aa: CAWSPTGFSVDF
CDR3nt: TGTGCCTGGAGCCCAACAGGGTTCAGCGTGGACTTC

abundance: -
v_gene: TRBV10-3
d_gene: -
j_gene: TRBJ1-2
CDR3aa: CAISNDRSYGYTF
CDR3nt: TGTGCCATCAGTAACGACAGATCCTATGGCTACACCTTC

abundance: -
v_gene: TRBV6-1
d_gene: TRBD1
j_gene: TRBJ2-3
CDR3aa: CASSGRQGSDTQYF
CDR3nt: TGTGCCAGCAGTGGTCGACAGGGATCAGATACGCAGTATTTT

abundance: -
v_gene: TRBV7-9
d_gene: TRBD1
j_gene: TRBJ1-3
CDR3aa: CASSPRRTGVLSGNTIYF
CDR3nt: TGTGCCAGCTCCCCCCGTCGGACAGGAGTTCTCTCTGGAAACACCATATATTTT

abundance: -
v_gene: TRBV2
d_gene: -
j_gene: TRBJ2-7
CDR3aa: CASSETRYEQYF
CDR3nt: TGTGCCAGCAGTGAGACCCGATACGAGCAGTACTTC

abundance: -
v_gene: TRBV5-1
d_gene: -
j_gene: TRBJ2-7
CDR3aa: CASSSDRGFSYEQYF
CDR3nt: TGCGCCAGCAGCTCTGACCGGGGGTTCTCCTACGAGCAGTACTTC

abundance: -
v_gene: TRBV18
d_gene: -
j_gene: TRBJ1-4
CDR3aa: CASSPLQATNEKLFF
CDR3nt: TGTGCCAGCTCACCACTCCAGGCAACTAATGAAAAACTGTTTTTT

abundance: -
v_gene: TRBV9
d_gene: -
j_gene: TRBJ2-7
CDR3aa: CASSVDQGSYEQYF
CDR3nt: TGTGCCAGCAGCGTCGATCAGGGTTCCTACGAGCAGTACTTC